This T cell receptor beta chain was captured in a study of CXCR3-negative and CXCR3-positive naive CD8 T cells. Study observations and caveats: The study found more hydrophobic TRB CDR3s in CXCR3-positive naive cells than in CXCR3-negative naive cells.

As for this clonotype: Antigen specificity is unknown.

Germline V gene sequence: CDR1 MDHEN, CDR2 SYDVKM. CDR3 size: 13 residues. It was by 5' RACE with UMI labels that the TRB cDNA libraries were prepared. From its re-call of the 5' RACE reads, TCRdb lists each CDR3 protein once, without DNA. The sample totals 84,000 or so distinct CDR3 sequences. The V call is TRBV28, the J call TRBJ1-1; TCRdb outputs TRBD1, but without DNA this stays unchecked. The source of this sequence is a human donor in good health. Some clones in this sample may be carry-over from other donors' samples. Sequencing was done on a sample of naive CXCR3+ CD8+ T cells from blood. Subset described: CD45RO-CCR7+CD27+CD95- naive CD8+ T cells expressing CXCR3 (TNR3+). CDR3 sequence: CASSLGGATEAFF.